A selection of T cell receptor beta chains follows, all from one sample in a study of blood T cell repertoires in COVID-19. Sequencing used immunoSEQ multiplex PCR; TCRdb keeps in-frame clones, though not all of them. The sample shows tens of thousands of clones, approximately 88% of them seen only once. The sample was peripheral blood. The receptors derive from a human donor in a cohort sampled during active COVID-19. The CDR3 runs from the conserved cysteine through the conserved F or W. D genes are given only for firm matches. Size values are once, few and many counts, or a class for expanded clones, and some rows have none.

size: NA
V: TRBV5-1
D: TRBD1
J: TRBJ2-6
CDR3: CASSYNRGTGANVLTF
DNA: TGCGCCAGCAGTTATAACAGGGGAACTGGGGCCAACGTCCTGACTTTC

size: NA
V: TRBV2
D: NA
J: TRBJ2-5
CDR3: CASIWLEETQYF
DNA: TGTGCCAGCATTTGGCTAGAAGAGACCCAGTACTTC

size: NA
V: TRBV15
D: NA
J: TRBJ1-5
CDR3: CATSLGGHSQPQHF
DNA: TGTGCCACCAGCCTGGGGGGGCACAGTCAGCCCCAGCATTTT

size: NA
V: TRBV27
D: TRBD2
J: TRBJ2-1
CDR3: CASSLTGGLADISYNEQFF
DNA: TGTGCCAGCAGTTTAACCGGTGGACTAGCAGACATCTCCTACAATGAGCAGTTCTTC

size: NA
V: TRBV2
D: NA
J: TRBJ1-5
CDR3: CASSRGIGGLKDQPQHF
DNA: TGTGCCAGCAGTCGGGGAATCGGGGGTCTAAAAGATCAGCCCCAGCATTTT

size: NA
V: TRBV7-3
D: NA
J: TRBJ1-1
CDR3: CASSLTPGQNTEAFF
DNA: TGTGCCAGCAGCTTAACTCCGGGACAGAACACTGAAGCTTTCTTT

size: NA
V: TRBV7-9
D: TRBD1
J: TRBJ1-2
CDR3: CASTSRDRSYGYTF
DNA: TGTGCCAGCACCTCGCGGGACAGGAGCTATGGCTACACCTTC

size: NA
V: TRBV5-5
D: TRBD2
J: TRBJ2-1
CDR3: CASSLGTSGSYEQFF
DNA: TGTGCCAGCAGCTTGGGGACTAGCGGGAGCTATGAGCAGTTCTTC

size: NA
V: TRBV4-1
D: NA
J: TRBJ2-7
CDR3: CASSAPGRDYEQYF
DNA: TGCGCCAGCAGCGCACCCGGGAGAGACTACGAGCAGTACTTC

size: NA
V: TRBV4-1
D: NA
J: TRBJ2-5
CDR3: CASSQDIGGETQYF
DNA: TGCGCCAGCAGCCAAGATATAGGAGGGGAGACCCAGTACTTC

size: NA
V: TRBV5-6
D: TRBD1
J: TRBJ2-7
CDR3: CASSPFDRGAYEQYF
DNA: TGTGCCAGCAGTCCGTTTGACAGGGGTGCTTACGAGCAGTACTTC

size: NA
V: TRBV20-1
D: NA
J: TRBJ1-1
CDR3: CSATSAFF
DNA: TGCAGTGCTACCTCGGCTTTCTTT

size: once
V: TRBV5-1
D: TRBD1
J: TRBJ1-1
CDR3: CASSLGGQTNTEAFF
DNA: TGCGCCAGCAGCTTGGGGGGACAGACGAACACTGAAGCTTTCTTT

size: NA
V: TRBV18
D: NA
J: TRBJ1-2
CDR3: CASETGRSRNYGYTF
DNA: TGTGCCAGTGAGACCGGGAGGAGTAGGAACTATGGCTACACCTTC

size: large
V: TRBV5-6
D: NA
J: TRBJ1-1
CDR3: CASSLRGTEAFF
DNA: TGTGCCAGCAGCTTGAGGGGCACTGAAGCTTTCTTT

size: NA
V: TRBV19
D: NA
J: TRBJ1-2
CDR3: CASNYGAYGYTF
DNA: TGTGCCAGTAATTACGGAGCCTATGGCTACACCTTC

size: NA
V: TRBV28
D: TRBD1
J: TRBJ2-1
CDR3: CASSFGRQGPTSSSYNEQFF
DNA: TGTGCCAGCAGTTTTGGAAGACAGGGTCCGACTTCGAGCTCCTACAATGAGCAGTTCTTC

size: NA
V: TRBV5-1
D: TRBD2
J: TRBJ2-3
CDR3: CASSSLAGGRDTQYF
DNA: TGCGCCAGCAGCTCCTTAGCGGGGGGCCGGGATACGCAGTATTTT

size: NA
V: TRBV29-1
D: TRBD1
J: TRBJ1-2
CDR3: CSVEDFGTGASYGYTF
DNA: TGCAGCGTTGAAGATTTCGGGACAGGGGCCTCCTATGGCTACACCTTC

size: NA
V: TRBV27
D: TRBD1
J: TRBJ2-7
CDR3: CASSLGGTGIYEQYF
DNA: TGTGCCAGCAGTTTAGGCGGGACAGGAATCTACGAGCAGTACTTC

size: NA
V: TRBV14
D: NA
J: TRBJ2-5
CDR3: CASSQGLPQETQYF
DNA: TGTGCCAGCAGCCAAGGACTACCACAAGAGACCCAGTACTTC

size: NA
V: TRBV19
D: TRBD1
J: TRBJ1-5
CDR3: CASSTGQGMIQPQHF
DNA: TGTGCCAGTAGTACGGGACAGGGGATGATTCAGCCCCAGCATTTT

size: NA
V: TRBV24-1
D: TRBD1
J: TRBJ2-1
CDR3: CATSDRQGSSYNEQFF
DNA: TGTGCCACCAGTGACAGACAGGGAAGCTCCTACAATGAGCAGTTCTTC

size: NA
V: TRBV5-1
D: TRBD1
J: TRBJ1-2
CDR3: CASSVTGVGYGYTF
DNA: TGCGCCAGCAGCGTGACAGGGGTTGGGTATGGCTACACCTTC

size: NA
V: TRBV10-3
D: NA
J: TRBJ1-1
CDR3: CAISSGTLKRPNTEAFF
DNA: TGTGCCATCTCATCCGGGACTCTCAAAAGGCCGAACACTGAAGCTTTCTTT

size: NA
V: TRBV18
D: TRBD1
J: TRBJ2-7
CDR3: CASSQGQGAHEQYF
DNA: TGTGCCAGCTCACAGGGACAGGGGGCCCACGAGCAGTACTTC

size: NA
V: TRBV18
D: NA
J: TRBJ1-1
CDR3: CASSPQGANTEAFF
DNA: TGTGCCAGCTCACCACAGGGAGCCAACACTGAAGCTTTCTTT

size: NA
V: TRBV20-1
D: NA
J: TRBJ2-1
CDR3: CSASITYNEQFF
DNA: TGCAGTGCTAGTATCACCTACAATGAGCAGTTCTTC

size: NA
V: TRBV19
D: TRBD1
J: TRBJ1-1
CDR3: CASSHNTGAEAFF
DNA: TGTGCCAGTAGCCATAATACAGGGGCTGAAGCTTTCTTT

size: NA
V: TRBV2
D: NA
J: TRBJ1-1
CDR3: CASSDNQGESAFF
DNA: TGTGCCAGCAGTGACAACCAAGGGGAATCAGCTTTCTTT

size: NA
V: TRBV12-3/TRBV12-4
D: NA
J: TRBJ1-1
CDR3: CASSSQGNTEAFF
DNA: TGTGCCAGCAGTTCCCAGGGAAACACTGAAGCTTTCTTT

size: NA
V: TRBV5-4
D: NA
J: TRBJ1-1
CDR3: CASSLEGGNTEAFF
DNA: TGTGCCAGCAGCTTGGAAGGAGGGAACACTGAAGCTTTCTTT

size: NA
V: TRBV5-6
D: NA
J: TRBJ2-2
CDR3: CASFSEAGELFF
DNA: TGTGCCAGCTTCTCGGAGGCCGGGGAGCTGTTTTTT

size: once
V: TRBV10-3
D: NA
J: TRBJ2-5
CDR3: CAIKEGGQETQYF
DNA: TGTGCCATCAAGGAGGGAGGACAAGAGACCCAGTACTTC

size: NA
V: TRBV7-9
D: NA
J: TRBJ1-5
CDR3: CASSPSGQGMDQPQHF
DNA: TGTGCCAGCAGCCCTAGCGGGCAGGGAATGGATCAGCCCCAGCATTTT

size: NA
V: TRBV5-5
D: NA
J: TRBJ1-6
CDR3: CASSLSLVAPLHF
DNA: TGTGCCAGCAGCCTGAGCCTCGTCGCCCCCCTCCACTTT

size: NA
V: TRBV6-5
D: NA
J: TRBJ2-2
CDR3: CASSYSRLHTGELFF
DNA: TGTGCCAGCAGTTACTCGCGACTTCACACCGGGGAGCTGTTTTTT

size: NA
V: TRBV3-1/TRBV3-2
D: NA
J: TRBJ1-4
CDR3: CASSQDILQGLGSATNEKLFF
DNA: TGTGCCAGCAGCCAAGATATTCTACAGGGTTTGGGGAGTGCAACTAATGAAAAACTGTTTTTT

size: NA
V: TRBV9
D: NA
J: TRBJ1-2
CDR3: CASRGGNYGYTF
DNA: TGTGCCAGCAGGGGCGGGAACTATGGCTACACCTTC

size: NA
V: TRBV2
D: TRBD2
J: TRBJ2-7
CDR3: CASSDGAGVYHEQYF
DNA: TGTGCCAGCAGTGATGGCGCGGGAGTTTACCACGAGCAGTACTTC

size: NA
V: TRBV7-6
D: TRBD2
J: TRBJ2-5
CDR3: CASSSQLANQETQYF
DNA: TGTGCCAGCAGCTCCCAACTAGCGAACCAAGAGACCCAGTACTTC

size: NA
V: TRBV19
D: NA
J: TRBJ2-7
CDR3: CASSLRSGGWGQYF
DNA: TGTGCCAGTAGCCTTCGCTCGGGGGGCTGGGGGCAGTACTTC

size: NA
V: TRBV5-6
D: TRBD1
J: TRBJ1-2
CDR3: CASSLMGQGSHGYTF
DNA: TGTGCCAGCAGCTTGATGGGACAGGGGTCCCATGGCTACACCTTC

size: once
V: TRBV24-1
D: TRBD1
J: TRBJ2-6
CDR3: CATSEPTGAGANVLTF
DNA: TGTGCCACCAGTGAGCCCACAGGGGCTGGGGCCAACGTCCTGACTTTC

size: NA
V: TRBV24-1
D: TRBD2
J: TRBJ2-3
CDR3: CATSDSGLARDTQYF
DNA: TGTGCCACCAGTGATTCCGGACTAGCGCGAGATACGCAGTATTTT

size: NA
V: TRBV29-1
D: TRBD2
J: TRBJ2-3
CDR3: CSVPSGSGTDTQYF
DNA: TGCAGCGTCCCCAGCGGGAGTGGCACAGATACGCAGTATTTT

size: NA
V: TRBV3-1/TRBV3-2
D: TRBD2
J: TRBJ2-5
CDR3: CASSQDGLAIETQYF
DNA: TGTGCCAGCAGCCAAGACGGACTAGCGATCGAGACCCAGTACTTC

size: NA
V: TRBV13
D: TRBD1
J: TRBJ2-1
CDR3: CASSIWTGEANEQFF
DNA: TGTGCCAGCAGCATTTGGACAGGGGAGGCCAATGAGCAGTTCTTC

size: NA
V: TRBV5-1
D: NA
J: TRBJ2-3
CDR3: CASSSGGVTSTDTQYF
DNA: TGCGCCAGCAGCTCCGGGGGTGTGACTAGCACAGATACGCAGTATTTT

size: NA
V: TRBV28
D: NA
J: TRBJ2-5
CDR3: CASSPGEGETQYF
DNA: TGTGCCAGCAGCCCAGGGGAAGGGGAGACCCAGTACTTC